Sequencing of this T cell receptor (beta chain) was carried out in a study of shared clonotypes between healthy human individuals. The V gene lost 2 bases and the J gene lost 2 bases, with 7 bases spanning the gap. Germline CDR1 and CDR2: MNHEY and SVGAGI. The CDR3 runs 15 residues. The material for each subset, its genomic DNA, was split evenly across several immunoSEQ plates. The method was immunoSEQ multiplex PCR; TCRdb's version includes in-frame clones alone and lacks a portion of them. The repertoire has about 2,500,000 clones, roughly nine tenths of them found once; the top ten carry 0.14%. Concerning this clone itself: The antigen remains unidentified.

Whole-study findings and limits: Shared clonotypes across all four donors exceeded non-shared ones in generation probability.

The rearrangement uses TRBV6-5 and TRBJ2-6, with D hard to call. The source of this sequence is a man aged 18 to 35 in good health. Sequences were obtained from naive CD4+ T cells sorted from blood. The subset is: CD45RA+ positively selected. In DNA, the CDR3 is TGTGCCAGCAGTTACACCGTGCCTGGGGCCAACGTCCTGACTTTC. Translated, it gives CASSYTVPGANVLTF.